This note documents a single T cell receptor (beta chain) sequence. In germline, CDR1 is MNHEY, CDR2 SMNVEV (reference sequence). V shed 3 bases, J shed 1 base, and the junction held 3 bases outside the gene matches. This CDR3 spans 14 amino acids. This sample is drawn from a study of cytotoxic CD8 clonotypes in ibrutinib-treated CLL. Measured with immunoSEQ multiplex PCR; TCRdb has only the in-frame clones, and not every one. This sample has around 70,000 clones, with 68% found just once. This chain joins TRBV27 and TRBJ2-7; 7 bases agree with TRBD1. Sequences were derived from PBMCs, sampled after 12 months of ibrutinib treatment. This TCR derives from a human donor with chronic lymphocytic leukemia. CDR3 residues: CASSFKTGSYEQYF. The CDR3 bases are TGTGCCAGCAGTTTCAAGACAGGGTCCTACGAGCAGTACTTC.